What follows are 6 T cell receptor beta chains derived from one specimen sequenced in a study of PD-L1 blockade in urothelial cancer. The data were produced by immunoSEQ multiplex PCR, yet TCRdb's version contains in-frame clones alone and is incomplete. The sample has about 130,000 clones, 70% to 85% seen once. Regarding time point: pretreatment peripheral blood. The specimen was PBMCs, collected around atezolizumab (anti-PD-L1) treatment. The receptor set was obtained from a man aged 45-65 years with urothelial cancer.

The chain has TRBV21-1 and TRBJ1-2; TRBD1, the D gene given by the table, was not confirmed from the DNA. TRBV21-1 counts as a pseudogene. The CDR3 spans 17 residues. The DNA for the CDR3 is TGTGCCAGCAGCAAAGTGACAGGGGGGGGGTGCGGCTATGGCTACACCTTC. It encodes CASSKVTGGGCGYGYTF.

CDR3 residues: CASSGGGSTGELFF. The CDR3 region has the DNA TGTGCCAGTAGTGGGGGCGGGAGCACCGGGGAGCTGTTTTTT. V is TRBV19 and J is TRBJ2-2; a weak D match, TRBD2 (7 bases). The CDR3 runs to 14 residues. V lost 5 bases to trimming and J lost 4 bases, with 11 bases between them. Germline V gene data show CDR1 as LNHDA and CDR2 as SQIVND (reference sequence).

This CDR3 is CAWGQGAGGYTF. The CDR3 DNA reads TGTGCCTGGGGACAGGGGGCCGGAGGCTACACCTTC. This chain links TRBV30 with TRBJ1-2, with 11 bases that match TRBD1. This CDR3 is 12 amino acids long. Germline V CDR1 and CDR2: GTSNPN, SVGIG (reference sequence). Unmatched junction bases numbered 4, after V lost 5 bases and J lost 8 bases.

The chain recombines TRBV27 with TRBJ1-1; 7 bases align to TRBD1. Germline V gene sequence: CDR1 MNHEY, CDR2 SMNVEV (reference sequence). This CDR3 comprises 11 residues. The V segment lost 6 bases and the J segment 11 bases; nucleotides outside the gene matches: 6. The CDR3: CASRPDRDAFF. The CDR3, as DNA: TGTGCCAGCAGACCTGACAGGGATGCTTTCTTT.

The chain combines TRBV28 with TRBJ2-3; TRBD2 is a possible D gene (6 bases). Germline V gives CDR1 MDHEN, CDR2 SYDVKM. The CDR3 consists of 13 residues. Trimming removed 2 bases from V and 5 bases from J, with 8 bases in between. DNA of the CDR3: TGTGCCAGCAGTTTACGGGGAGGAGATACGCAGTATTTT. Translated: CASSLRGGDTQYF.

V is TRBV4-2 and J is TRBJ2-1, with D tentatively TRBD2 (5 bases). The germline CDR1 and CDR2 sequences are LGHNA and YNFKEQ. The CDR3 has 15 amino acids. V dropped 1 base and J dropped 6 bases, with 13 bases sitting between them. The CDR3 coding sequence is TGTGCCAGCAGCCAAGTTTCTAGCAAATCCAATGAGCAGTTCTTC. Translated, it gives CASSQVSSKSNEQFF.